This T cell receptor (beta chain) was identified during a study of molecular identifiers for immune sequencing clone quantification. Study as a whole: Split five ways in replicates, RNA from roughly 20,000 or 100,000 naive CD8 cells had four portions sequenced.

Sorted cells numbering about 20,000 to 1,000,000, with 10%, 30% or 50% RNA, yielded the naive CD8 libraries. A CD8+CD4-CCR7+CD45RA+ gate was used to sort naive CD8 T cells. This clonotype was observed at least ten times. Preparation methods for the bulk TCR libraries were those previously described, with listed TCR primers. From the PCR reads, TCRdb called clonotypes with MiXCR, one entry per CDR3 protein. This sample has hundreds of thousands of distinct CDR3 sequences, with roughly a fifth found just once. The sequence derives from a human donor in good health. Some libraries in this study had Jurkat cell RNA spiked in. Material: naive CD8+ T cells from blood, with Jurkat cell RNA spiked in. Subset given: FACS-sorted CD8+CD4-CCR7+CD45RA+ naive T cells.

CDR3 in DNA: TGTGCCAGCAGCCAAAGACAGGAAGCTTTCTTT. Its protein product is CASSQRQEAFF. The chain carries TRBV3-1 and TRBJ1-1, with D maybe TRBD1 (5 bases). Germline CDR1 LGHDT, CDR2 YNNKEL (reference sequence). The CDR3 runs 11 residues. Between the trimmed V and J ends, which lost 2 bases and 8 bases, there was a span of 6 bases.